These T cell receptor beta chains were read from a single sample in a study of siplizumab effects on memory and regulatory T cells. The table came from immunoSEQ multiplex PCR; TCRdb's copy has only in-frame clones and leaves some out. Of 100,000 or so clones in the sample, roughly 92% were seen once. Sequenced material: Tregs sorted from blood. Source of these receptors: a human donor in good health. CDR3s include the opening cysteine and the closing phenylalanine or tryptophan. D genes are given only for firm matches.

V	J	D	CDR3	DNA
TRBV27	TRBJ1-5	.	CASGALRGPQHF	TGTGCCAGCGGGGCCCTGAGGGGGCCCCAGCATTTT
TRBV5-4	TRBJ2-1	.	CASSSPVGRYNEQFF	TGTGCCAGCAGCTCCCCCGTGGGGAGATACAATGAGCAGTTCTTC
TRBV10-1	TRBJ2-3	.	CASGTKPDTQYF	TGCGCCAGCGGTACTAAACCAGATACGCAGTATTTT
TRBV4-1	TRBJ2-1	.	CASSQDRGIDNEQFF	TGCGCCAGCAGCCAAGATCGGGGGATTGACAATGAGCAGTTCTTC
TRBV7-8	TRBJ2-1	.	CASSLWKESEQFF	TGTGCCAGCAGCTTGTGGAAGGAGAGTGAGCAGTTCTTC
TRBV15	TRBJ1-4	.	CATSMSRSEKLFF	TGTGCCACCAGCATGAGTAGGTCTGAAAAACTGTTTTTT
TRBV29-1	TRBJ1-1	.	CSATEGINTEAFF	TGCAGCGCCACAGAGGGGATCAACACTGAAGCTTTCTTT
TRBV4-2	TRBJ1-5	TRBD1	CASSQERTGKQPQHF	TGTGCCAGCAGCCAAGAACGGACAGGTAAACAGCCCCAGCATTTT
TRBV5-6	TRBJ1-2	.	CASSTDNYGYTF	TGTGCCAGCAGTACAGATAACTATGGCTACACCTTC
TRBV29-1	TRBJ1-1	TRBD1	CSVGGGRGHTEAFF	TGCAGCGTTGGCGGAGGCAGGGGGCACACTGAAGCTTTCTTT
TRBV7-6	TRBJ2-5	TRBD2	CASSLASAGQETQYF	TGTGCCAGCAGCTTAGCGTCAGCGGGACAAGAGACCCAGTACTTC